A single sample gave rise to the 12 T cell receptor beta chains below, sequenced in a study of CD8 T cells in Susac syndrome. cDNA came from 0.5 to 1 ug RNA primed by random hexamers. Each CDR3 protein is one row after TCRdb ran MiXCR on the immunoSEQ multiplex PCR reads. The sample includes about 120,000 distinct CDR3 sequences, over 90% of them seen just once. The sequenced sample was CD4+ T cells from PBMCs. All receptors come from a human donor in good health.

The rearrangement joins TRBV13 to TRBJ1-1; D is undetermined. V was pared by 3 bases and J by 4 bases, with 18 bases between. Germline-derived CDR1 and CDR2 are PRHDT and FYEKMQ (reference sequence). The CDR3 is 16 amino acids. The CDR3 nucleotides read TGTGCCAGCAGCTTTTGGACCAATGGGTATGGCACTGAAGCTTTCTTT. This sequence encodes CASSFWTNGYGTEAFF.

This clonotype was counted only a few times. This rearrangement joins TRBV15 to TRBJ2-7; D may be TRBD2 (6 bases). Germline-derived CDR1 and CDR2 are LNHNV and YYDKDF (reference sequence). The CDR3 is 15 residues long. Between the trimmed V and J ends, which lost 0 bases and 0 bases, there was a span of 9 bases. The CDR3 sequence is CATSREREVSYEQYF. DNA of the CDR3: TGTGCCACCAGCAGAGAGAGGGAGGTCTCCTACGAGCAGTACTTC.

Comment on this clonotype: The junction departs from germline at one end; a sequencing error may be responsible. The rearrangement links TRBV20-1 to TRBJ1-3; D not resolved. The CDR3 is 15 residues long. Germline V gene sequence: CDR1 DFQATT, CDR2 SNEGSKA (reference sequence). CDR3 nucleotide sequence: TGCAGTGCCAGAGAATCTGGCAGCTCTGGAAACACCATATATTTT. Its translation: CSARESGSSGNTIYF.

The chain uses TRBV12-3 or TRBV12-4 and TRBJ1-1; 11 nucleotides agree with TRBD1. V shed 8 bases and J 4 bases; nucleotides not matched to a gene: 6. The CDR3 spans 14 residues. In nucleotides, the CDR3 is TGTGCCAGCGCAACCGGGACAGGGGGCACTGAAGCTTTCTTT. Protein sequence: CASATGTGGTEAFF.

This clonotype was seen a few times. This chain links TRBV3-1 with TRBJ2-7, with D possibly being TRBD2 (6 bases). Trimming took off 1 base at V and 2 bases at J, with 12 bases between the two ends. The CDR3 runs to 15 residues. Germline values: CDR1 LGHDT, CDR2 YNNKEL (reference sequence). In DNA form, the CDR3 reads TGTGCCAGCAGCCAAGGTTCAGGCGGGGCCTACGAGCAGTACTTC. This codes for CASSQGSGGAYEQYF.

The chain carries TRBV5-4 and TRBJ1-5, with D maybe TRBD1 (5 bases). From germline, CDR1 is SGHNT and CDR2 YYREEE (reference sequence). V was trimmed by 0 bases and J by 6 bases, leaving 13 bases between them. The CDR3 consists of 15 residues. CDR3 DNA sequence: TGTGCCAGCAGCTTGGCGGGGACCGGGGGTCAGCCCCAGCATTTT. Translating it yields CASSLAGTGGQPQHF.

This chain uses TRBV2 with TRBJ1-1, with no clear D. The CDR3 contains 12 residues. The V and J ends lost 2 bases and 8 bases respectively, with 9 bases between them. Germline CDR1 reads SNHLY; CDR2 reads FYNNEI. CDR3 sequence: CASSEQWEEAFF. CDR3 bases: TGTGCCAGCAGTGAACAGTGGGAGGAAGCTTTCTTT.

This clonotype was counted a single time. An end of the junction does not agree with germline; a read error may underlie this. CDR3: CASSATSGGDTQYF. In nucleotides, the CDR3 is TGTGCTAGCAGCGCGACTAGCGGTGGAGATACGCAGTATTTT. The gene calls are TRBV7-7 and TRBJ2-3; 9 bases agree with TRBD2. Looked up from germline, CDR1 is SSHAT and CDR2 is FNYEAQ (reference sequence). The CDR3 consists of 14 residues.

CDR3 protein: CASSGQEINGELFF. The CDR3 DNA reads TGTGCCAGCAGCGGACAGGAAATCAACGGGGAGCTGTTTTTT. This chain connects TRBV5-4 to TRBJ2-2, with 7 bases matching TRBD1. The CDR3 runs 14 residues. Trimming cost V 4 bases and J 7 bases; bases outside gene matches: 7. CDR1 SGHNT and CDR2 YYREEE come from the germline V gene (reference sequence). The full variable domain, in which reference TRBV5-4 and TRBJ2-2 provide the parts outside the CDR3, is ETGVTQSPTHLIKTRGQQVTLRCSSQSGHNTVSWYQQALGQGPQFIFQYYREEENGRGNFPPRFSGLQFPNYSSELNVNALELDDSALYLCASSGQEINGELFFGEGSRLTVL.

This chain uses TRBV18 with TRBJ1-5, with D possibly TRBD1 on 5 matching bases. V lost 2 bases and J 8 bases, leaving 13 bases between the germline ends. This CDR3 comprises 14 residues. CDR1 is KGHSH, CDR2 LQKENI, per germline. The CDR3 loop reads CASSPSSGLEPQHF. In nucleotides, the CDR3 is TGTGCCAGCTCACCATCGTCGGGGCTTGAGCCCCAGCATTTT.

J is TRBJ2-3 and V is TRBV12-3 or TRBV12-4; 13 bases are shared with TRBD2. Trimming at V came to 3 bases and at J to 2 bases, leaving 5 bases not matched to a gene. This CDR3 is built from 17 residues. CDR3 protein: CASSFPTSGRATDTQYF. The CDR3 DNA reads as TGTGCCAGCAGTTTCCCCACTAGCGGGAGGGCCACAGATACGCAGTATTTT.

This sequence joins TRBV3-1 and TRBJ1-1; D is ambiguous. This CDR3 has 12 amino acids. The germline gives CDR1 LGHDT, CDR2 YNNKEL (reference sequence). Trimming pared 2 bases from V and 4 bases from J, leaving 5 bases between. The CDR3 loop is CASSQLGTEAFF. CDR3 in DNA: TGTGCCAGCAGCCAATTGGGCACTGAAGCTTTCTTT.